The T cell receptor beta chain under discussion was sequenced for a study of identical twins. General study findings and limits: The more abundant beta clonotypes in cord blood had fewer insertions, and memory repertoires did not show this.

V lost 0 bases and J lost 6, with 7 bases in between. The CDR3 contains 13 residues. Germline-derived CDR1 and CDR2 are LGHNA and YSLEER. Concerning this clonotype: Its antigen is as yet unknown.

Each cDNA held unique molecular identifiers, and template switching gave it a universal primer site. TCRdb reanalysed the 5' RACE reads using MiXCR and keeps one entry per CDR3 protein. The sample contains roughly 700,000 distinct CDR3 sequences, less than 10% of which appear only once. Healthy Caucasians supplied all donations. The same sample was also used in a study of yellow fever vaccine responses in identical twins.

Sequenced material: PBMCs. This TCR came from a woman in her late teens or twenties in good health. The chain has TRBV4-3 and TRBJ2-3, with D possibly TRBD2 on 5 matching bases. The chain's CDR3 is CASSQDTGDTQYF. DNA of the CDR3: TGCGCCAGCAGCCAAGACACGGGGGATACGCAGTATTTT.